These 32 T cell receptor beta chains share one sample of origin, sequenced in a study of control samples from healthy donors and cancer patients. Clones were sequenced by immunoSEQ multiplex PCR, and TCRdb holds only the in-frame ones, with some missing. The table has about 65,000 clones, 90% seen once. Source material: PBMCs. The source of these receptors is a woman aged 50 to 60 with colorectal cancer.

Here the CDR3 DNA reads TGTGCCAGCAGTGAAGGGGGAATTTCGGAAAAACTGTTTTTT. This codes for CASSEGGISEKLFF. The chain combines TRBV6-1 with TRBJ1-4, with D unclear. The CDR3 contains 14 residues. Per germline, CDR1 MNHNS and CDR2 SASEGT. V lost 1 base, J lost 8 bases, and 11 bases lay in between.

The chain recombines TRBV5-8 with TRBJ1-2, with TRBD1 as a possible D gene (6 bases). V gave up 6 bases and J gave up 2 bases, with 14 bases separating them. Germline assignment: CDR1 SGHTS and CDR2 YDEGEE. CDR3 size: 14 residues. DNA of the CDR3: TGTGCCAGCAACTCCGGGACACCGAACTATGGCTACACCTTC. This sequence encodes CASNSGTPNYGYTF.

The V call is TRBV2, the J call TRBJ1-2; TRBD1 might be the D (5 bases). The CDR3 consists of 17 residues. The ends were cut back, 5 bases at V and 0 bases at J, with 19 bases in the middle. Germline V gene sequence: CDR1 SNHLY, CDR2 FYNNEI. CDR3 protein: CASSYPGKGIANYGYTF. The CDR3, as DNA: TGTGCCAGCAGTTATCCAGGGAAGGGGATAGCTAACTATGGCTACACCTTC.

V is TRBV6-5 and J is TRBJ2-4; D perhaps matches TRBD2 (6 bases). Trimming left V 10 bases short and J 6 bases short, with 19 bases between. Germline V CDR1 and CDR2: MNHEY, SVGAGI. CDR3 length equals 14 residues. The CDR3 reads CAITRLASINIQYF. CDR3 coding DNA: TGTGCCATCACGAGGCTAGCGAGTATAAACATTCAGTACTTC.

V usage is TRBV2 and J usage is TRBJ1-1; D uncertain. Germline CDR1 reads SNHLY; CDR2 reads FYNNEI. The V and J ends lost 8 bases and 2 bases respectively, with 18 bases between them. This CDR3 has 15 amino acids. The CDR3 is CASAPGPADNTEAFF. In nucleotides, the CDR3 is TGTGCCAGCGCCCCCGGACCGGCCGATAACACTGAAGCTTTCTTT.

The chain carries TRBV7-2 and TRBJ2-7; TRBD2 matches 7 bases. The V gene's germline CDR1 is SGHTA and CDR2 FQGNSA. This CDR3 spans 15 amino acids. The J segment lost 4 bases and the V segment lost 3 bases, leaving 9 bases of the junction unmatched. The CDR3 spells CASSLGRPGGYEQYF. CDR3 coding DNA: TGTGCCAGCAGCTTGGGACGGCCCGGGGGGTACGAGCAGTACTTC. Full variable domain (outside the CDR3, taken from reference TRBV7-2 and TRBJ2-7): GAGVSQSPSNKVTEKGKDVELRCDPISGHTALYWYRQSLGQGLEFLIYFQGNSAPDKSGLPSDRFSAERTGGSVSTLTIQRTQQEDSAVYLCASSLGRPGGYEQYFGPGTRLTVT.

This clone was seen once. The rearrangement uses TRBV24-1 and TRBJ1-1; no firm D call. Per the germline V gene, CDR1 is KGHDR and CDR2 is SFDVKD. CDR3 length: 13 residues. The V end lost 7 bases, the J end lost 0 bases, and 8 bases lay between the germline ends. CDR3 protein: CATRRGMNTEAFF. The CDR3 bases are TGTGCCACCAGGAGAGGCATGAACACTGAAGCTTTCTTT.

The chain recombines TRBV15 with TRBJ1-2; no definite D call. The CDR3 has 15 amino acids. V was cut by 5 bases and J by 5 bases, with 18 bases left in between. Per germline, CDR1 LNHNV and CDR2 YYDKDF (reference sequence). The CDR3 reads CATSSTGGRKYGYTF. As DNA, the CDR3 is TGTGCCACCAGCTCAACGGGAGGGAGGAAGTATGGCTACACCTTC.

The V call is TRBV2, the J call TRBJ2-1, with 8 positions matching TRBD1. The CDR3 contains 13 residues. Losses at the gene ends were 9 bases for V and 5 bases for J; bases not matched to a gene: 6. CDR1 is SNHLY, CDR2 FYNNEI, per germline. The CDR3 DNA reads as TGTGCCAGTTCCGGGACAGGCAACAATGAGCAGTTCTTC. Translated, it gives CASSGTGNNEQFF.

The J gene is TRBJ2-1, the V gene TRBV18, with D tentatively TRBD2 (5 bases). With 3 bases removed from V and 8 bases from J, the gap between germline ends came to 17 bases. From germline, CDR1 is KGHSH and CDR2 LQKENI. The CDR3 is 15 residues long. This CDR3 reads CASSPRVALSDEQFF. The CDR3 DNA reads as TGTGCCAGCTCACCCCGGGTAGCGTTATCAGATGAGCAGTTCTTC.

The chain is built from TRBV4-2 and TRBJ2-1; possible D gene TRBD2, 6 bases. In germline, CDR1 is LGHNA, CDR2 YNFKEQ. The CDR3 spans 18 residues. Trimming took 0 bases from V and 4 from J, leaving 19 bases between them. CDR3 residues: CASSQDPVRRAGYNEQFF. The CDR3 region has the DNA TGTGCCAGCAGCCAAGATCCCGTCAGGCGGGCGGGGTACAATGAGCAGTTCTTC.

The chain uses TRBV5-4 and TRBJ2-1, with TRBD2 as a possible D gene (5 bases). This CDR3 spans 15 amino acids. Germline lookup yields CDR1 SGHNT and CDR2 YYREEE (reference sequence). The V end was cut by 4 bases, the J end by 0 bases, with 11 bases between. This CDR3 is CASSRGSSSYNEQFF. CDR3 coding DNA: TGTGCCAGCAGCCGGGGAAGCAGCTCCTACAATGAGCAGTTCTTC.

The chain carries TRBV2 and TRBJ1-1; D may be TRBD1 (6 bases). Germline V gene lookup returns CDR1 SNHLY and CDR2 FYNNEI. Trimming took 6 bases from V and 1 from J, leaving 9 bases between them. This CDR3 has 13 residues. The CDR3 loop reads CASRTGANTEAFF. As DNA, the CDR3 is TGTGCCAGCAGGACAGGAGCGAACACTGAAGCTTTCTTT.

The chain joins TRBV28 to TRBJ2-7; 9 bases fit TRBD1. CDR3 length: 16 residues. Trimming took 3 bases from V and 0 from J; bases not matched to a gene: 6. The germline V gene encodes CDR1 MDHEN and CDR2 SYDVKM. In DNA, the CDR3 is TGTGCCAGCAGTTTTCCCGGGACAGGGAGCTCCTACGAGCAGTACTTC. Its protein product is CASSFPGTGSSYEQYF.

V is TRBV27 and J is TRBJ1-4; D unresolved. The CDR3 contains 15 residues. Germline assignment: CDR1 MNHEY and CDR2 SMNVEV (reference sequence). V lost 5 bases, J lost 0 bases, and 10 bases lay in between. The CDR3 region is CASSKTVATNEKLFF. CDR3 bases: TGTGCCAGCAGTAAAACCGTTGCAACTAATGAAAAACTGTTTTTT.

V is TRBV19 and J is TRBJ1-2, with a possible D match to TRBD1 (5 bases). V was pared by 7 bases and J by 7 bases, with 13 bases between. CDR3 length equals 12 residues. CDR1 and CDR2 (germline): LNHDA, SQIVND (reference sequence). The CDR3: CASNEGIGGYTF. For the CDR3, the DNA is TGTGCCAGTAATGAGGGGATCGGTGGCTACACCTTC.

The V and J genes are TRBV28 and TRBJ2-7; D may be TRBD1 or TRBD2 (5 bases each). Germline-derived CDR1 and CDR2 are MDHEN and SYDVKM. The V end was cut by 8 bases, the J end by 7 bases, with 15 bases between. CDR3 length equals 12 residues. The CDR3 sequence: CASGGPLGEQYF. In DNA, the CDR3 is TGTGCCAGCGGGGGACCCCTCGGAGAGCAGTACTTC.

This clone has only a few counts. V gene TRBV18 combines with J gene TRBJ1-5; D not resolved. The CDR3 has 14 amino acids. The V and J ends lost 3 bases and 0 bases respectively, with 6 bases between them. Germline V gene sequence: CDR1 KGHSH, CDR2 LQKENI. CDR3 amino acids: CASSPDNSNQPQHF. Written as DNA, the CDR3 is TGTGCCAGCTCACCTGACAATAGCAATCAGCCCCAGCATTTT.

This chain uses TRBV14 with TRBJ1-3; D perhaps matches TRBD1 (5 bases). The V gene lost 4 bases and the J gene lost 0 bases, with 16 bases spanning the gap. The CDR3 extends over 17 amino acids. CDR1 and CDR2 (germline): SGHDN, FVKESK. The CDR3 here is CASSLVPGRASGNTIYF. CDR3 sequence (DNA): TGTGCCAGCAGCCTTGTTCCGGGACGGGCCTCTGGAAACACCATATATTTT.

This sequence joins TRBV5-1 and TRBJ2-5; 9 bases align to TRBD2. The J segment lost 3 bases and the V segment lost 0 bases, leaving 6 bases of the junction unmatched. Germline loops: CDR1 SGHRS, CDR2 YFSETQ. This CDR3 has 16 amino acids. CDR3 region: CASSLAAGGGEETQYF. As DNA, the CDR3 is TGCGCCAGCAGCTTGGCGGCGGGCGGGGGGGAAGAGACCCAGTACTTC.

The CDR3 spells CASSLVGQGATGELFF. CDR3 in DNA: TGTGCCAGCAGCTTGGTTGGGCAGGGGGCGACCGGGGAGCTGTTTTTT. J is TRBJ2-2 and V is TRBV5-6; 8 nucleotides match TRBD1. CDR3 length equals 16 residues. The germline V gene encodes CDR1 SGHDT and CDR2 YYEEEE. The trim removed 0 bases at V and 5 bases at J, leaving 6 bases unmatched.

In nucleotides, the CDR3 is TGTGCCAGCAGCTTCAAGTTCACAGATACGCAGTATTTT. As protein: CASSFKFTDTQYF. The gene calls are TRBV7-2 and TRBJ2-3; D gene ambiguous. CDR1 SGHTA and CDR2 FQGNSA come from the germline V gene. V gave up 3 bases and J gave up 2 bases, with 6 bases separating them. The CDR3 is made up of 13 amino acids.

The chain carries TRBV5-1 and TRBJ2-5, with 7 bases identical to TRBD2. CDR1 SGHRS and CDR2 YFSETQ come from the germline V gene. The V gene end was trimmed by 5 bases and the J gene end by 5 bases; junction bases not matched to a gene: 12. CDR3 length: 15 residues. The CDR3, as DNA: TGCGCCAGCAGTTTTACTAGCGTCGGAGGGGAGACCCAGTACTTC. Amino acids: CASSFTSVGGETQYF. Complete variable domain (other parts from reference TRBV5-1 and TRBJ2-5): KAGVTQTPRYLIKTRGQQVTLSCSPISGHRSVSWYQQTPGQGLQFLFEYFSETQRNKGNFPGRFSGRQFSNSRSEMNVSTLELGDSALYLCASSFTSVGGETQYFGPGTRLLVL.

The chain combines TRBV5-6 with TRBJ1-2, with TRBD1 identical over 9 bases. Germline CDR1 reads SGHDT; CDR2 reads YYEEEE. The ends lost 0 bases at V and 8 bases at J; junction bases unmatched: 2. This CDR3 has 13 amino acids. The CDR3, as DNA: TGTGCCAGCAGCTTGGCGGACAGGGGAGGCTACACCTTC. Translation gives CASSLADRGGYTF.

This chain connects TRBV5-1 to TRBJ2-3; no clear D gene. This CDR3 is 18 amino acids long. CDR1 is SGHRS, CDR2 YFSETQ, per germline. Between the trimmed V and J ends, which lost 0 bases and 0 bases, there was a span of 17 bases. The CDR3 DNA reads TGCGCCAGCAGCTTGGAGGGCCGGGTAACAGCCAGCACAGATACGCAGTATTTT. Protein sequence: CASSLEGRVTASTDTQYF.

This clone was detected once. The chain combines TRBV10-3 with TRBJ1-2, with D possibly being TRBD1 (5 bases). V was shortened by 0 bases and J by 5 bases, with 16 bases between the two germline ends. Germline V lookup: CDR1 ENHRY, CDR2 SYGVKD. The CDR3 length is 16 residues. For the CDR3, the DNA is TGTGCCATCAGTGAGTCAGGGACCATACCTCGGTATGGCTACACCTTC. Its translation is CAISESGTIPRYGYTF.

The gene calls are TRBV3-1 (or the pseudogene TRBV3-2) and TRBJ2-2, with a possible D match to TRBD1 (7 bases). The germline CDR1 and CDR2 sequences are LGHDT and YNNKEL (reference sequence). Trimming pared 4 bases from V and 6 bases from J, leaving 15 bases between. The CDR3 has 15 amino acids. CDR3 nucleotides: TGTGCCAGCAGCCGCGGGGACAGCCTCCCCGGGGAGCTGTTTTTT. Protein product: CASSRGDSLPGELFF.

This sequence joins TRBV27 and TRBJ2-1, with 13 bases aligning to TRBD2. Germline trimming cut 4 bases from V and 1 base from J; bases unmatched to any gene: 16. Germline lookup yields CDR1 MNHEY and CDR2 SMNVEV (reference sequence). There are 21 residues in the CDR3. The CDR3 sequence is CASSSNRVWTSGGRSYNEQFF. The DNA of the CDR3 is TGTGCCAGCAGTTCAAACAGGGTATGGACTAGCGGGGGCCGTTCCTACAATGAGCAGTTCTTC.

This chain connects TRBV11-2 to TRBJ2-2; the match to TRBD1 covers 9 bases. The CDR3 covers 16 residues. Germline values: CDR1 SGHAT, CDR2 FQNNGV. J lost 5 bases, V lost 2 bases, and 6 bases had no gene match. The DNA for the CDR3 is TGTGCCAGCAGCTTACTCGGACAGGGGATAACCGGGGAGCTGTTTTTT. Amino acid sequence: CASSLLGQGITGELFF. Complete variable domain (other parts from reference TRBV11-2 and TRBJ2-2): EAGVAQSPRYKIIEKRQSVAFWCNPISGHATLYWYQQILGQGPKLLIQFQNNGVVDDSQLPKDRFSAERLKGVDSTLKIQPAKLEDSAVYLCASSLLGQGITGELFFGEGSRLTVL.

This clone appeared a few times. V is TRBV9 and J is TRBJ2-3; D remains unclear. Per germline, CDR1 SGDLS and CDR2 YYNGEE. The CDR3 has 16 residues. V was shortened by 4 bases and J by 4 bases, with 19 bases between the two germline ends. The DNA of the CDR3 is TGTGCCAGCAGCCCCCGTATCACCTCTTCCCCAGATACGCAGTATTTT. It encodes CASSPRITSSPDTQYF.

V is TRBV19 and J is TRBJ1-5; weak D call: TRBD1 (6 bases). The V gene lost 5 bases and the J gene lost 3 bases, with 11 bases spanning the gap. Germline lookup yields CDR1 LNHDA and CDR2 SQIVND (reference sequence). This CDR3 is built from 14 residues. The CDR3 DNA sequence: TGTGCCAGTAGTGGAGGACAGAACAATCAGCCCCAGCATTTT. This encodes CASSGGQNNQPQHF.

The chain combines TRBV5-6 with TRBJ1-3, with D maybe TRBD1 (5 bases). V gave up 4 bases and J gave up 4 bases, with 12 bases separating them. CDR3 size: 14 residues. The V gene's germline CDR1 is SGHDT and CDR2 YYEEEE. CDR3 in DNA: TGTGCCAGCAGCCCTGGGACGCTAGGAAACACCATATATTTT. Translating gives CASSPGTLGNTIYF.